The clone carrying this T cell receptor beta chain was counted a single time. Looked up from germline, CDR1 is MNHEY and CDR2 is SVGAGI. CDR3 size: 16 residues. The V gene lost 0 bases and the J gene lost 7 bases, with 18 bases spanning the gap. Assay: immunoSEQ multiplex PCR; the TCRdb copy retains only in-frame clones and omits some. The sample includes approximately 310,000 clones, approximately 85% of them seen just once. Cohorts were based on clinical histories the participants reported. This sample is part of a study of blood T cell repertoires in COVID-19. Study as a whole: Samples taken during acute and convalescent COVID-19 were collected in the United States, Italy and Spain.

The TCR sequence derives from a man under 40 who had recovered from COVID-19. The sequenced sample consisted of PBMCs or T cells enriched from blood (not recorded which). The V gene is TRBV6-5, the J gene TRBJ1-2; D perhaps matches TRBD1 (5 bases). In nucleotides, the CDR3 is TGTGCCAGCAGTTACTCGAGAGTCGCCAGGGTTGGTGGCTACACCTTC. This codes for CASSYSRVARVGGYTF.